This passage covers 10 T cell receptor beta chains from one sample sequenced in a study of blood T cells in healthy people across ages. With a J-beta primer mix and a sample-barcoded 5' primer, a second PCR ran roughly 6 to 11 cycles. TCRdb re-analysed the 5' RACE reads in MiXCR, keeping a single row per CDR3 protein. The sample holds 1.2 million to 1.5 million distinct CDR3 sequences, 55% to 75% seen once. Input material: blood. The receptor source for this set is a man younger than 35 in good health.

The chain employs TRBV24-1 and TRBJ2-3; D is perhaps TRBD1 (6 bases). The germline CDR1 and CDR2 sequences are KGHDR and SFDVKD. The CDR3 is made up of 13 amino acids. V lost 7 bases to trimming and J lost 6 bases, with 13 bases between them. Written as DNA, the CDR3 is TGTGCCACCAGACACCCAGGGGATGATACGCAGTATTTT. Amino acid sequence: CATRHPGDDTQYF.

The genes are TRBV28 and TRBJ1-1, with a weak D call TRBD1 (6 bases). V lost 3 bases to trimming and J lost 0 bases, with 11 bases between them. This CDR3 is built from 15 residues. CDR1 MDHEN and CDR2 SYDVKM come from the germline V gene. In nucleotides, the CDR3 is TGTGCCAGCAGTTTTGGCGACAGGTTGAACACTGAAGCTTTCTTT. It is translated as CASSFGDRLNTEAFF.

The V call is TRBV5-4, the J call TRBJ2-7, with D possibly TRBD1 on 5 matching bases. V lost 0 bases to trimming and J lost 7 bases, with 14 bases between them. The CDR3 sequence is 14 residues long. Germline V lookup: CDR1 SGHNT, CDR2 YYREEE (reference sequence). The DNA of the CDR3 is TGTGCCAGCAGCTTGGAGGCAGGGAAGAATGAGCAGTACTTC. Encoded protein: CASSLEAGKNEQYF.

The table lists this clonotype with a count of one. The rearrangement joins TRBV6-1 to TRBJ1-4, with TRBD1 identical over 7 bases. The V and J ends lost 9 bases and 1 base, in that order; junction bases with no gene match: 2. The V gene's germline CDR1 is MNHNS and CDR2 SASEGT. This CDR3 has 13 amino acids. As DNA, the CDR3 is TGTGCCAGTCAGGGGGAAACTAATGAAAAACTGTTTTTT. This encodes CASQGETNEKLFF.

The V gene is TRBV5-4, the J gene TRBJ2-1, with D unresolved. The CDR3 loop spans 16 amino acids. Per germline, CDR1 SGHNT and CDR2 YYREEE (reference sequence). The V gene lost 4 bases and the J gene lost 2 bases, with 16 bases spanning the gap. Here the CDR3 reads CASSRQVRQTYNEQFF. Written as DNA, the CDR3 is TGTGCCAGCAGCCGCCAAGTTCGCCAAACCTACAATGAGCAGTTCTTC.

The chain uses TRBV20-1 and TRBJ1-3, with unresolved D. The CDR3 has 11 residues. With 6 bases removed from V and 2 bases from J, the gap between germline ends came to 5 bases. CDR1 and CDR2 from the germline V gene are DFQATT and SNEGSKA (reference sequence). CDR3 sequence reads: CSAGPGNTIYF. The CDR3 DNA sequence: TGCAGTGCCGGACCTGGAAACACCATATATTTT.

This clonotype has a handful of counts. V is TRBV4-1 and J is TRBJ2-7, with a possible D match to TRBD2 (6 bases). Germline CDR1 is MGHRA and CDR2 is YSYEKL. The CDR3 runs 15 residues. Between the trimmed V and J ends, which lost 2 bases and 2 bases, there was a span of 13 bases. The CDR3 sequence: CASSQSPSATYEQYF. CDR3 DNA: TGCGCCAGCAGCCAATCCCCTAGCGCCACCTACGAGCAGTACTTC.

This clonotype was detected a few times. The chain combines TRBV10-3 with TRBJ2-4; weak D call: TRBD1 (6 bases). With the DNA end fitting TRBJ2-7 better, the J assignment may be wrong. Germline values: CDR1 ENHRY, CDR2 SYGVKD. The CDR3 covers 15 residues. Written as DNA, the CDR3 is TGTGCCATCAGAGGAGAAACAGGGTTGGTCTACGAGCAGTACTTC. Translating it yields CAIRGETGLVYEQYF.

The chain employs TRBV12-3 or TRBV12-4 and TRBJ2-5; 7 bases agree with TRBD1. There are 14 residues in the CDR3. Trimming at V came to 7 bases and at J to 2 bases, leaving 7 bases not matched to a gene. CDR3 loop: CASNQGVRQETQYF. The CDR3 DNA follows: TGTGCCAGCAACCAGGGGGTGAGGCAAGAGACCCAGTACTTC.

Note on this clonotype: This may be a read error, as it is one base from a much larger clone. The chain uses TRBV12-3 or TRBV12-4 and TRBJ2-5; TRBD2 aligns across 8 bases. The V segment lost 1 base and the J segment 11 bases; nucleotides outside the gene matches: 12. The CDR3 has 15 amino acids. The CDR3 loop reads CASSLVAGFRNEQYF. The CDR3 nucleotides read TGTGCCAGCAGTTTAGTAGCGGGGTTTCGAAATGAGCAGTACTTC.